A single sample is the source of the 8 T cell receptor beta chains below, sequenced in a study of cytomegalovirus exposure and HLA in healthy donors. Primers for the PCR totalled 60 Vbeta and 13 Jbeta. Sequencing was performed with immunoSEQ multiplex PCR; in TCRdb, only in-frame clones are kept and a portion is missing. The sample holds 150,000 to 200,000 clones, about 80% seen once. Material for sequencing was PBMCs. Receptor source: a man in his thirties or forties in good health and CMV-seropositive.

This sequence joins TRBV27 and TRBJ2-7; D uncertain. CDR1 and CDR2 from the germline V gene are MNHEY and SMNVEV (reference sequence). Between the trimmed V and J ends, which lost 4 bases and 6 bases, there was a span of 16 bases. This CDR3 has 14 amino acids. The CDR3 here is CASSSPSSRREQYF. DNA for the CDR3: TGTGCCAGCAGTTCCCCCTCTTCGCGTCGCGAGCAGTACTTC.

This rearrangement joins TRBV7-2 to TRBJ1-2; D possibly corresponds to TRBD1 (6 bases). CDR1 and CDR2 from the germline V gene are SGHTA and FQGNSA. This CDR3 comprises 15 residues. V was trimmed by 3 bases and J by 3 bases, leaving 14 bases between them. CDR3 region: CASSFGGRGDYGYTF. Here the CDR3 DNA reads TGTGCCAGCAGCTTCGGGGGGCGCGGAGACTATGGCTACACCTTC.

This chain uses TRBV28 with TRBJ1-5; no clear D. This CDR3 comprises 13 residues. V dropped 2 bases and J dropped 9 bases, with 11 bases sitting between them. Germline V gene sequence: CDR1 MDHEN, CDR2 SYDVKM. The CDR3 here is CASSLDFRGPQHF. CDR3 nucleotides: TGTGCCAGCAGTTTAGACTTCCGGGGGCCCCAGCATTTT. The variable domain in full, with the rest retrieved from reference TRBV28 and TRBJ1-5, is DVKVTQSSRYLVKRTGEKVFLECVQDMDHENMFWYRQDPGLGLRLIYFSYDVKMKEKGDIPEGYSVSREKKERFSLILESASTNQTSMYLCASSLDFRGPQHFGDGTRLSIL.

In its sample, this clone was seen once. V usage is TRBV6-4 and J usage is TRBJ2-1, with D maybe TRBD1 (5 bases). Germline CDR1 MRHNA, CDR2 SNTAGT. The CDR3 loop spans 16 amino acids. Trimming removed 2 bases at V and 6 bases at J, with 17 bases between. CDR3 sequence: CASSDNVGQGANEQFF. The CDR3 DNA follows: TGTGCCAGCAGTGACAACGTCGGTCAAGGGGCCAATGAGCAGTTCTTC.

The chain's CDR3 is CASSFLQGEVKLFF. CDR3 coding DNA: TGTGCCAGCAGTTTTTTGCAGGGTGAAGTAAAACTGTTTTTT. The V call is TRBV6-6, the J call TRBJ1-4; D may be TRBD1 (5 bases). Germline assignment: CDR1 MNHNY and CDR2 SVGAGI (reference sequence). Trimming took off 4 bases at V and 10 bases at J, with 16 bases between the two ends. The CDR3 spans 14 residues.

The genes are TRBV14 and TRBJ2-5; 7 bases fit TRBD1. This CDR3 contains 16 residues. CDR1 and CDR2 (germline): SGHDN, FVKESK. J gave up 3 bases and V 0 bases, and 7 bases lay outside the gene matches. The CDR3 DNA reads TGTGCCAGCAGCCAAGACTTTCGGACAGGCGAAGAGACCCAGTACTTC. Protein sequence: CASSQDFRTGEETQYF.

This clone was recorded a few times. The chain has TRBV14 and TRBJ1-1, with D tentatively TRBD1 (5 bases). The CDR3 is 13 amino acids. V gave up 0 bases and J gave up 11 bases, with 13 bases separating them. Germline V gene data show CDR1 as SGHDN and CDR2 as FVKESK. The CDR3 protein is CASSQDLREGAFF. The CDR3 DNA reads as TGTGCCAGCAGCCAAGATCTCCGGGAGGGGGCTTTCTTT. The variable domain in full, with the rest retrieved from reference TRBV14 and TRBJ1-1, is EAGVTQFPSHSVIEKGQTVTLRCDPISGHDNLYWYRRVMGKEIKFLLHFVKESKQDESGMPNNRFLAERTGGTYSTLKVQPAELEDSGVYFCASSQDLREGAFFGQGTRLTVV.

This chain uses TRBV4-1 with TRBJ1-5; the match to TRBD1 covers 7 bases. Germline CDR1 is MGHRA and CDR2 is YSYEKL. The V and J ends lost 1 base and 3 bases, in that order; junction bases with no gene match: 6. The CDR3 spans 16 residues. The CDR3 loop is CASSQAPGTVNQPQHF. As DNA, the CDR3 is TGCGCCAGCAGCCAAGCACCCGGGACAGTCAATCAGCCCCAGCATTTT.